This TCR beta chain was observed in a study of T cell repertoires in cytomegalovirus infection. General study findings and limits: Predominance within the ex vivo response was attributable to HLA-C-restricted CMV-specific TCR beta clonotypes. Summed frequency of shared TCR beta families picked out CMV carriers who also had the relevant HLA.

This clonotype has a count of ten or more. The target antigen is unknown. Each CDR3 protein is one row after TCRdb ran MiXCR on the reads. The table has 170,000 or so distinct CDR3 sequences, roughly 14% seen once. Input material: PBMCs. The clonotype originates from a human donor in good health (CMV status not recorded). Some clones in this sample may be carry-over from other donors' samples.

In DNA, the CDR3 is TGTGCCAGCAGCCGCGGGGGAAAGGAAACGAACACTGAAGCTTTCTTT. Encoded protein: CASSRGGKETNTEAFF. The J gene is TRBJ1-1, the V gene TRBV7-8; weak D call: TRBD1 (5 bases). CDR1 is SGHVS, CDR2 FQNEAQ, per germline. The V end was cut by 5 bases, the J end by 1 base, with 17 bases between. The CDR3 is 16 residues long.